This T cell receptor beta chain stems from a study of CD8+ T cells in alopecia areata. Treatment described: oral pan-JAK inhibitor, 5-10 mg twice daily. CDR1 is SQVTM and CDR2 is ANQGSEA in the germline V gene. Unmatched junction bases numbered 4, after V lost 7 bases and J lost 1 base. This CDR3 has 13 residues. Extraction of RNA preceded its reverse transcription into cDNA, which served as the sequencing template. TCRdb's table, derived via immunoSEQ multiplex PCR, lists solely in-frame clones and lacks some. This sample carries under 300,000 clones, about three fifths of them seen once, and the ten largest clones take around 0.84%.

V is TRBV29-1 and J is TRBJ1-2, with TRBD1 matching over 9 bases. Material: CD4+ T cells sorted from blood, obtained around week 53, from a patient treated with tofacitinib. The TCR originated in a human donor with alopecia areata. The CDR3 is CSAGTGFNYGYTF. Here the CDR3 DNA reads TGCAGCGCGGGGACAGGGTTTAACTATGGCTACACCTTC.